Presented here are 25 T cell receptor beta chains from one specimen sequenced in a study of blood T cell repertoires in COVID-19. This table comes from immunoSEQ multiplex PCR, and its TCRdb copy is limited to in-frame clones, with some not included. Of about 200,000 clones in the sample, 86% were seen once. Sequencing was carried out using peripheral blood. The receptors were gathered from a man aged 25-45 years who had recovered from COVID-19.

This sequence joins TRBV19 and TRBJ2-2, with D tentatively TRBD1 (6 bases). Germline CDR1 is LNHDA and CDR2 is SQIVND (reference sequence). V was trimmed by 1 base and J by 5 bases, leaving 11 bases between them. The CDR3 totals 15 residues. CDR3 nucleotide sequence: TGTGCCAGTAGTATAGCTTCCAGGGGAACCGGGGAGCTGTTTTTT. Protein: CASSIASRGTGELFF.

This chain links TRBV5-5 with TRBJ2-1, with 7 bases that match TRBD1. This CDR3 is built from 15 residues. J lost 0 bases, V lost 5 bases, and 5 bases had no gene match. CDR1 and CDR2 (germline): SGHKS, YYEKEE (reference sequence). CDR3 DNA: TGTGCCAGCAGTAAAGGACAGGTCTCCTACAATGAGCAGTTCTTC. Encoded protein: CASSKGQVSYNEQFF.

This clone was recorded once. The rearrangement joins TRBV10-3 to TRBJ2-7; 9 nucleotides agree with TRBD1. Looked up from germline, CDR1 is ENHRY and CDR2 is SYGVKD. The trim removed 6 bases at V and 1 base at J, leaving 4 bases unmatched. The CDR3 is 14 amino acids. The CDR3 spells CAIRPGTGSYEQYF. CDR3 coding DNA: TGTGCCATCAGACCCGGGACAGGGTCCTACGAGCAGTACTTC.

This chain connects TRBV24-1 to TRBJ2-5; 9 bases agree with TRBD1. V dropped 4 bases and J dropped 5; count of bases not matched to a gene: 7. The CDR3 loop spans 15 amino acids. Germline V lookup: CDR1 KGHDR, CDR2 SFDVKD. The CDR3 bases are TGTGCCACCAGTGAAGAACAGGGGGCTTGGGAGACCCAGTACTTC. Its translation is CATSEEQGAWETQYF.

About this clone: Within the sample, other DNA sequences also encode this same CDR3. This chain uses TRBV5-1 with TRBJ2-3; D is possibly TRBD2 (6 bases). There are 14 residues in the CDR3. In germline, CDR1 is SGHRS, CDR2 YFSETQ. Deletions cut 0 bases from V and 3 bases from J, with 8 bases between. The CDR3 loop is CASSLGGGTDTQYF. For the CDR3, the DNA is TGCGCCAGCAGCTTGGGTGGGGGGACAGATACGCAGTATTTT.

The chain couples TRBV5-1 to TRBJ1-2; D might be TRBD1 (5 bases). V was pared by 0 bases and J by 4 bases, with 13 bases between. The germline V gene has CDR1 SGHRS and CDR2 YFSETQ. The CDR3 is made up of 15 amino acids. The CDR3 loop is CASSLALGEGYGYTF. CDR3 bases: TGCGCCAGCAGCTTGGCCCTGGGGGAGGGCTATGGCTACACCTTC.

The V and J genes are TRBV6-5 and TRBJ2-7; D is uncertain. The V gene lost 4 bases and the J gene lost 8 bases, with 9 bases spanning the gap. The CDR3 contains 11 residues. From germline, CDR1 is MNHEY and CDR2 SVGAGI. This CDR3 is CASSSPRKQYF. The CDR3 DNA reads TGTGCCAGCAGTTCCCCTAGGAAGCAGTACTTC.

V and J are TRBV19 and TRBJ2-7, with D tentatively TRBD2 (6 bases). Germline values: CDR1 LNHDA, CDR2 SQIVND (reference sequence). The CDR3 spans 15 residues. V was clipped by 1 base and J by 5 bases, with 15 bases between them. CDR3 in DNA: TGTGCCAGTAGTATAGGGGCTAGCGACTACGACGAGCAGTACTTC. It encodes CASSIGASDYDEQYF. The variable domain in full, with the rest retrieved from reference TRBV19 and TRBJ2-7, is DGGITQSPKYLFRKEGQNVTLSCEQNLNHDAMYWYRQDPGQGLRLIYYSQIVNDFQKGDIAEGYSVSREKKESFPLTVTSAQKNPTAFYLCASSIGASDYDEQYFGPGTRLTVT.

The chain couples TRBV6-2 or TRBV6-3 to TRBJ2-5; the D is unclear. CDR3 size: 16 residues. Trimming took 2 bases from V and 0 from J, leaving 13 bases between them. Germline V gene data show CDR1 as MNHEY and CDR2 as SVGEGT. The CDR3 sequence: CASSYLAALNQETQYF. In nucleotides, the CDR3 is TGTGCCAGCAGTTACCTTGCGGCTCTGAACCAAGAGACCCAGTACTTC.

This chain connects TRBV21-1 to TRBJ1-5. TRBV21-1 represents a pseudogene. The CDR3 totals 15 residues. CDR3 in amino acids: CASSSHRGEGQPQHF. CDR3 DNA: TGTGCCAGCAGCTCCCATCGGGGGGAGGGACAGCCCCAGCATTTT.

The rearrangement joins TRBV30 to TRBJ1-2; D is possibly TRBD1 (6 bases). Germline CDR1 is GTSNPN and CDR2 is SVGIG (reference sequence). Trimming cost V 3 bases and J 9 bases, with 23 bases left between them. The CDR3 totals 15 residues. The CDR3 is CAWRGRTVDYGSYTF. CDR3 bases: TGTGCCTGGAGGGGACGGACAGTAGACTATGGTAGCTACACCTTC.

V is TRBV14 and J is TRBJ2-4; perhaps TRBD2 as D (5 bases). This CDR3 has 17 amino acids. Germline CDR1 and CDR2: SGHDN and FVKESK. V was cut by 4 bases and J by 2 bases, with 18 bases left in between. For the CDR3, the DNA is TGTGCCAGCAGCCTAATGGGTCGGGGTTCGACCAAAAACATTCAGTACTTC. Protein sequence: CASSLMGRGSTKNIQYF.

The CDR3 region is CASTTGWGTDTQYF. The CDR3 bases are TGTGCCAGCACGACAGGGTGGGGCACAGATACGCAGTATTTT. This rearrangement joins TRBV27 to TRBJ2-3, with 7 bases that match TRBD1. The ends lost 7 bases at V and 1 base at J; junction bases unmatched: 5. The CDR3 runs 14 residues. Germline V gene data show CDR1 as MNHEY and CDR2 as SMNVEV (reference sequence).

The chain employs TRBV30 and TRBJ2-3; D is undetermined. Germline V gene lookup returns CDR1 GTSNPN and CDR2 SVGIG (reference sequence). CDR3 length: 13 residues. V shed 3 bases and J shed 1 base, with 8 bases lying between them. For the CDR3, the DNA is TGTGCCTGGAGAACTCAGGGCACAGATACGCAGTATTTT. It yields the protein CAWRTQGTDTQYF.

This sequence joins TRBV21-1 and TRBJ2-3; the D segment call TRBD1 is taken from the table without a DNA check. TRBV21-1 constitutes a pseudogene. This CDR3 comprises 14 residues. CDR3 bases: TGTGCCAGCAGCCAGGGGAACGGCACAGATACGCAGTATTTT. It encodes CASSQGNGTDTQYF.

V usage is TRBV5-1 and J usage is TRBJ1-6; 9 nucleotides line up with TRBD1. The CDR3 sequence is 18 residues long. From germline, CDR1 is SGHRS and CDR2 YFSETQ. V lost 0 bases to trimming and J lost 9 bases; unmatched junction nucleotides: 13. CDR3 sequence: CASSLEGPGQGRGSPLHF. The CDR3 DNA reads as TGCGCCAGCAGCTTGGAGGGTCCGGGACAGGGTAGGGGTTCACCCCTCCACTTT.

The chain couples TRBV24-1 to TRBJ2-3; tentative D call: TRBD2 (6 bases). Germline CDR1 KGHDR, CDR2 SFDVKD. V gave up 0 bases and J gave up 5 bases, with 11 bases separating them. This CDR3 comprises 15 residues. The CDR3 bases are TGTGCCACCAGTGATTTGTCGGAGGGAAGAGATACGCAGTATTTT. Translation: CATSDLSEGRDTQYF.

Concerning this clone itself: A much larger clone sits a single nucleotide away, making a read error possible. The genes are TRBV5-6 and TRBJ1-2, with 9 positions matching TRBD1. The V and J ends lost 4 bases and 4 bases, in that order; junction bases with no gene match: 2. In germline, CDR1 is SGHDT, CDR2 YYEEEE. This CDR3 is built from 13 residues. The CDR3 here is CASSPGQGYGYTF. The CDR3 nucleotides are TGTGCCAGCAGCCCGGGACAGGGCTATGGCTACACCTTC.

As DNA, the CDR3 is TGTGCCAGCAGCGGAGACAGGGGACTGACATATGGCTACACCTTC. Protein: CASSGDRGLTYGYTF. V and J are TRBV13 and TRBJ1-2, with 8 positions matching TRBD1. Germline CDR1 PRHDT, CDR2 FYEKMQ (reference sequence). V lost 5 bases, J lost 5 bases, and 10 bases stayed unmatched. There are 15 residues in the CDR3.

This chain uses TRBV7-9 with TRBJ2-7; D is unresolved. Looked up from germline, CDR1 is SEHNR and CDR2 is FQNEAQ (reference sequence). CDR3 length: 12 amino acids. Trimming took off 5 bases at V and 4 bases at J, with 9 bases between the two ends. CDR3 nucleotides: TGTGCCAGCAGCCAAGCGACTTACGAGCAGTACTTC. This encodes CASSQATYEQYF.

Comment on this clone: This CDR3 is also generated by other DNA sequences in the sample. The chain combines TRBV18 with TRBJ2-7, with a possible D match to TRBD2 (5 bases). The CDR3 loop spans 12 amino acids. CDR1 is KGHSH and CDR2 is LQKENI in the germline V gene. V was cut by 2 bases and J by 3 bases, with 5 bases left in between. The CDR3, as DNA: TGTGCCAGCTCACCAGGGAGCTACGAGCAGTACTTC. This translates into CASSPGSYEQYF.

The chain links TRBV6-5 to TRBJ1-1, with D possibly being TRBD1 (6 bases). Germline V gene data show CDR1 as MNHEY and CDR2 as SVGAGI. Trimming pared 6 bases from V and 6 bases from J, leaving 17 bases between. The CDR3 has 14 residues. This CDR3 reads CASRLQGISPEAFF. The CDR3 DNA reads as TGTGCCAGCAGGCTACAGGGTATTAGTCCTGAAGCTTTCTTT.

About this clone: At one end the junction does not follow the germline gene, possibly because of a read error. The CDR3 bases are TGTGCCAGCAGCTTGTGGGACACCGAAGCTTTCTTT. It is translated as CASSLWDTEAFF. The rearrangement joins TRBV5-6 to TRBJ1-1; weak D call: TRBD1 (6 bases). Germline loops: CDR1 SGHDT, CDR2 YYEEEE. The CDR3 is 12 amino acids. The full variable domain, its missing parts supplied by reference TRBV5-6 and TRBJ1-1, is DAGVTQSPTHLIKTRGQQVTLRCSPKSGHDTVSWYQQALGQGPQFIFQYYEEEERQRGNFPDRFSGHQFPNYSSELNVNALLLGDSALYLCASSLWDTEAFFGQGTRLTVV.

The V gene is TRBV21-1, the J gene TRBJ1-4; no check of the table's D call, TRBD1, against the DNA was made. TRBV21-1 corresponds to a pseudogene. This CDR3 is built from 12 residues. CDR3 sequence reads: CASTGVNEKLFF. CDR3 sequence (DNA): TGTGCCAGCACAGGGGTTAATGAAAAACTGTTTTTT.

J is TRBJ2-7 and V is TRBV6-5; 11 nucleotides match TRBD1. The junction had 2 bases not matched to a gene; V was cut back by 2 bases and J by 5 bases. Germline values: CDR1 MNHEY, CDR2 SVGAGI. CDR3 size: 14 residues. The CDR3 region is CASSYGTGGHEQYF. The CDR3, as DNA: TGTGCCAGCAGTTACGGGACAGGGGGACACGAGCAGTACTTC.